A selection of T cell receptor beta chains follows, all from one sample in a study of T cells in Graves' hyperthyroidism and ophthalmopathy. A single record per CDR3 protein comes from TCRdb applying MiXCR to the multiplex PCR reads. The sample consists of around 690,000 distinct CDR3 sequences, 15% to 20% of them appearing once. The sample was blood. The receptors stem from a man aged 50-60 years with Graves' hyperthyroidism. CDR3s include the opening cysteine and the closing phenylalanine or tryptophan. The D gene is left open where the match is weak. Clone size is given for some rows only: seen once, a few or many times, or a class if the clone is expanded.

D gene	clone size	V gene	J gene	CDR3 protein	CDR3 DNA
NA	NA	TRBV14	TRBJ2-3	CASQRGEGDTQYF	TGTGCCAGCCAGCGAGGGGAAGGAGATACGCAGTATTTT
NA	many	TRBV6-1	TRBJ1-2	CASSLGRYNYGYTF	TGTGCCAGCAGTCTCGGGCGATATAACTATGGCTACACCTTC
TRBD1	few	TRBV6-5	TRBJ2-7	CASSYAGGNLAYEQYF	TGTGCCAGCAGTTACGCAGGGGGCAATTTAGCCTACGAGCAGTACTTC
TRBD1	many	TRBV29-1	TRBJ1-1	CSDLDRVGNTEAFF	TGCAGCGACTTGGACAGGGTCGGGAACACTGAAGCTTTCTTT
NA	NA	TRBV20-1	TRBJ2-5	CSAHGGGQETQYF	TGCAGTGCTCACGGAGGGGGCCAAGAGACCCAGTACTTC
NA	many	TRBV28	TRBJ1-4	CASSLSNYRVGDEKLFF	TGTGCCAGCAGTCTATCAAACTACAGGGTAGGAGACGAAAAACTGTTTTTT
NA	many	TRBV6-5	TRBJ1-1	CASSYSNSGAAFF	TGTGCCAGCAGTTACTCGAATTCAGGCGCAGCTTTCTTT
TRBD1	NA	TRBV20-1	TRBJ2-1	CSVWDRNYNEQFF	TGCAGTGTCTGGGACAGGAATTACAATGAGCAGTTCTTC
TRBD1	few	TRBV20-1	TRBJ1-2	CSASDRGYGYTF	TGCAGTGCTAGCGACAGGGGTTATGGCTACACCTTC
TRBD1	many	TRBV6-1	TRBJ1-1	CASSRGSAYTEAFF	TGTGCCAGCAGCAGGGGGTCAGCTTACACTGAAGCTTTCTTT
TRBD2	many	TRBV7-2	TRBJ2-1	CASSNPSGRGNEQFF	TGTGCCAGCAGCAACCCTAGCGGGAGGGGTAATGAGCAGTTCTTC
TRBD2	NA	TRBV7-9	TRBJ2-3	CASSTRVGGTDTQYF	TGTGCCAGCAGCACGCGGGTCGGGGGGACAGATACGCAGTATTTT
NA	NA	TRBV6-9	TRBJ2-1	CASSWNADAAGGEQFF	TGTGCCAGCAGTTGGAACGCGGACGCGGCCGGGGGTGAGCAGTTCTTC
NA	many	TRBV28	TRBJ2-7	CASTGGQKPSYEQYF	TGTGCCAGCACCGGAGGGCAAAAGCCCTCCTACGAGCAGTACTTC
TRBD1	NA	TRBV11-1	TRBJ2-3	CASSFEVDRAADTQYF	TGTGCCAGCAGCTTTGAGGTGGACAGGGCGGCAGATACGCAGTATTTT
TRBD1	many	TRBV5-1	TRBJ1-3	CASSLEGGGNTIYF	TGCGCCAGCAGCTTGGAAGGGGGCGGAAACACCATATATTTT
TRBD2	many	TRBV27	TRBJ2-3	CASTVTSGRLTDTQYF	TGTGCCAGCACCGTAACTAGCGGGAGGTTAACAGATACGCAGTATTTT
TRBD1	NA	TRBV7-9	TRBJ1-4	CASSLLAGGDGEKLFF	TGTGCCAGCAGCTTACTCGCAGGGGGCGACGGTGAAAAACTGTTTTTT
TRBD1	NA	TRBV28	TRBJ1-2	CASSLFGGQGIYDYTF	TGTGCCAGCAGTTTATTCGGTGGACAGGGAATCTATGACTACACCTTC
NA	few	TRBV6-2/TRBV6-3	TRBJ2-6	CASSYRAAGANVLTF	TGTGCCAGCAGTTACAGGGCTGCGGGGGCCAACGTCCTGACTTTC
NA	many	TRBV18	TRBJ2-3	CASSPQERTDTQYF	TGTGCCAGCTCACCGCAGGAACGCACAGATACGCAGTATTTT
NA	many	TRBV28	TRBJ1-5	CATFPGLGQPQHF	TGTGCCACCTTCCCAGGGCTTGGTCAGCCCCAGCATTTT
NA	few	TRBV20-1	TRBJ2-1	CSARELVRDNEQFF	TGCAGTGCTAGAGAATTGGTACGAGACAATGAGCAGTTCTTC